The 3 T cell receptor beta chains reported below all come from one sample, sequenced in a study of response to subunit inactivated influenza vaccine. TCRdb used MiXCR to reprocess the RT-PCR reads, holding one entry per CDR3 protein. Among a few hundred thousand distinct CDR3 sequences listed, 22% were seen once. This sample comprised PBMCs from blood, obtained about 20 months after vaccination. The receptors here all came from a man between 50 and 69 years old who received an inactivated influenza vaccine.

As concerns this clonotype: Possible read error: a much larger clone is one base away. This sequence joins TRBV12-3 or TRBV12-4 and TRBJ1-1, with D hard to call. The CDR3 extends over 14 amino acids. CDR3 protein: CVSSFASWNTEAFF. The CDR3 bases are TGTGTCAGCAGCTTCGCCTCCTGGAACACTGAAGCTTTCTTT.

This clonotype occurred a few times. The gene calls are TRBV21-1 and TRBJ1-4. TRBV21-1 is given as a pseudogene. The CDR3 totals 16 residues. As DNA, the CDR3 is TGTGCCAGCAGCAAACGGACTTTCTACCCCAATGAAAAACTGTTTTTT. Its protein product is CASSKRTFYPNEKLFF.

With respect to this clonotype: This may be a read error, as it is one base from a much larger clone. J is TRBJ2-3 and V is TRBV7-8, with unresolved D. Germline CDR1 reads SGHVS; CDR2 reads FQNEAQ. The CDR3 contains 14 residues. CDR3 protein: CVSSLDPMIDTQYF. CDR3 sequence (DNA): TGTGTCAGCAGCTTAGATCCCATGATAGATACGCAGTATTTT.